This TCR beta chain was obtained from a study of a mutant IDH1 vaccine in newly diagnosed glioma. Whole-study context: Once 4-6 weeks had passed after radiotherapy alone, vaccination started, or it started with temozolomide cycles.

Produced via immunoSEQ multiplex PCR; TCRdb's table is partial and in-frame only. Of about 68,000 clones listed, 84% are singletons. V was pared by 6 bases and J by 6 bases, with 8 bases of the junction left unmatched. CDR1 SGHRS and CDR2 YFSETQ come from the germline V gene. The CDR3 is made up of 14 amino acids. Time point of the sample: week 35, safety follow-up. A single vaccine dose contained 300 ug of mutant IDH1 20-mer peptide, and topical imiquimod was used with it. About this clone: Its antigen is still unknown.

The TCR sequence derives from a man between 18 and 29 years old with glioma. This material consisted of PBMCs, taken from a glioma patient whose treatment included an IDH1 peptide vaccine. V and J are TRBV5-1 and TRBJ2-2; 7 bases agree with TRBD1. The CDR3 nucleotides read TGCGCCAGCAAGCAAACCGGGACAGCCGGGGAGCTGTTTTTT. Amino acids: CASKQTGTAGELFF.